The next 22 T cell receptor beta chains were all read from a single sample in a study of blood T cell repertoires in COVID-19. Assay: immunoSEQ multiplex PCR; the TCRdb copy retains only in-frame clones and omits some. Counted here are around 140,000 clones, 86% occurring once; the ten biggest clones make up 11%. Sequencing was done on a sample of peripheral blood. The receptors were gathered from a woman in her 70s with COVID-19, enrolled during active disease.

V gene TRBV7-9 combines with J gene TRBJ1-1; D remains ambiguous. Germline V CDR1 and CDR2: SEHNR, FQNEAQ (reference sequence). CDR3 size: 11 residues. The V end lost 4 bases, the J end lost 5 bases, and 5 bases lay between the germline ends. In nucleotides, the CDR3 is TGTGCCAGCAGCTCTCGGACTGAAGCTTTCTTT. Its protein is CASSSRTEAFF.

The CDR3: CATIRTSGGQETQYF. In DNA, the CDR3 is TGTGCCACCATCAGGACTAGCGGGGGGCAAGAGACCCAGTACTTC. The chain employs TRBV24-1 and TRBJ2-5; 14 bases line up with TRBD2. With 8 bases clipped from V and 2 bases from J, the junction kept 3 bases outside the gene matches. The CDR3 is made up of 15 amino acids. Germline lookup yields CDR1 KGHDR and CDR2 SFDVKD.

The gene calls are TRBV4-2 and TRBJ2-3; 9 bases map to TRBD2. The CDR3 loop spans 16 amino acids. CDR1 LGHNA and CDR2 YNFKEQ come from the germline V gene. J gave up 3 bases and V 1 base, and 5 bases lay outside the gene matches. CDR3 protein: CASSQGRGGQTDTQYF. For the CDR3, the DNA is TGTGCCAGCAGCCAAGGGCGGGGGGGCCAAACAGATACGCAGTATTTT.

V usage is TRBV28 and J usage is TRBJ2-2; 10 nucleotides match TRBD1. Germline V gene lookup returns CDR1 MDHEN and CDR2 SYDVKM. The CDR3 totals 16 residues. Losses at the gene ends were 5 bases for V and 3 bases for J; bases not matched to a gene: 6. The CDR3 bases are TGTGCCAGCAGTCGACGACAGGGGGCGCACACCGGGGAGCTGTTTTTT. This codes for CASSRRQGAHTGELFF.

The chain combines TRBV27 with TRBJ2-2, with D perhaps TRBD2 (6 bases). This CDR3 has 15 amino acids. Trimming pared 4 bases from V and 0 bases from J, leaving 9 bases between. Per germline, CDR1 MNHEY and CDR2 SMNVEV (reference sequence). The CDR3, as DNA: TGTGCCAGCAGTTCCTGGGGGGCGAACACCGGGGAGCTGTTTTTT. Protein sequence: CASSSWGANTGELFF.

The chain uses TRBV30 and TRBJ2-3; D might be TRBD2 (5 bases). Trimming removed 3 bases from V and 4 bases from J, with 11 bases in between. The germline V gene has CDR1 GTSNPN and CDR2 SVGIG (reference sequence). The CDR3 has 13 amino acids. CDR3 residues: CAWSRGGSDTQYF. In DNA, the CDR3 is TGTGCCTGGAGCCGCGGCGGGTCAGATACGCAGTATTTT.

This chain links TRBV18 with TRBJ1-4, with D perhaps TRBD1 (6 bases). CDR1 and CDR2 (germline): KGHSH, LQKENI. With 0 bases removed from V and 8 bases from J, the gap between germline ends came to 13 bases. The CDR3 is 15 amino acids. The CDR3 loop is CASSPPSGGREKLFF. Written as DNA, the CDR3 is TGTGCCAGCTCACCACCGAGCGGGGGCAGGGAAAAACTGTTTTTT.

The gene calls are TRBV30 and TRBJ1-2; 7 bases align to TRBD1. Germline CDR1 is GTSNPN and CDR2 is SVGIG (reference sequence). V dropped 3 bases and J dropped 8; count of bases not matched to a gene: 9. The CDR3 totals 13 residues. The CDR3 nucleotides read TGTGCCTGGAGCGCAACAGGGGCGGGAGGCTACACCTTC. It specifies CAWSATGAGGYTF.

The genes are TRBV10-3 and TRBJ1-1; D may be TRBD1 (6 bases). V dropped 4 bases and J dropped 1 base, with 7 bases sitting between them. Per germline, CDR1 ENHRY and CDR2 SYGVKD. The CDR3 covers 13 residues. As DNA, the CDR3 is TGTGCCATCAGTGGGGACAAGAACACTGAAGCTTTCTTT. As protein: CAISGDKNTEAFF.

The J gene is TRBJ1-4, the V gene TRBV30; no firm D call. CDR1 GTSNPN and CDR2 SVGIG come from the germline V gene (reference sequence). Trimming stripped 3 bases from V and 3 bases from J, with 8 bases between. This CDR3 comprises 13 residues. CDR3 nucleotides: TGTGCCTGGAGGGCGAGGGCTAATGAAAAACTGTTTTTT. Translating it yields CAWRARANEKLFF. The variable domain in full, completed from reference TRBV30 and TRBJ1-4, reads SQTIHQWPATLVQPVGSPLSLECTVEGTSNPNLYWYRQAAGRGLQLLFYSVGIGQISSEVPQNLSASRPQDRQFILSSKKLLLSDSGFYLCAWRARANEKLFFGSGTQLSVL.

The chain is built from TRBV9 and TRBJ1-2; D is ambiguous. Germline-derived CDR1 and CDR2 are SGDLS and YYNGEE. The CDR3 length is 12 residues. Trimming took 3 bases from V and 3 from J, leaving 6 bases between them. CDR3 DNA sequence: TGTGCCAGCAGCGCCCCCTACTATGGCTACACCTTC. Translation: CASSAPYYGYTF. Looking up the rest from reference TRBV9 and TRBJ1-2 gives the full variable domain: DSGVTQTPKHLITATGQRVTLRCSPRSGDLSVYWYQQSLDQGLQFLIQYYNGEERAKGNILERFSAQQFPDLHSELNLSSLELGDSALYFCASSAPYYGYTFGSGTRLTVV.

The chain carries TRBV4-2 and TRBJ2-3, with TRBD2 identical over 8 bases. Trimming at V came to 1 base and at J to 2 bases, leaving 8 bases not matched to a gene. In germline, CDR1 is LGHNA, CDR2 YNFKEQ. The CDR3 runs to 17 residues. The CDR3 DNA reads TGTGCCAGCAGCCAAGCAAGCGGGGGCGTCACCACAGATACGCAGTATTTT. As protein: CASSQASGGVTTDTQYF.

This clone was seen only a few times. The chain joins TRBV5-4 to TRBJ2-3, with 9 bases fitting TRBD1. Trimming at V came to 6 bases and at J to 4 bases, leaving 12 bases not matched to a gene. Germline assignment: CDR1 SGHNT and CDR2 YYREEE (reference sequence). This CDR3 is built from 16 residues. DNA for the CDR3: TGTGCCAGCACCGAGCCCAGGACAGGGGAACCAGATACGCAGTATTTT. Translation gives CASTEPRTGEPDTQYF.

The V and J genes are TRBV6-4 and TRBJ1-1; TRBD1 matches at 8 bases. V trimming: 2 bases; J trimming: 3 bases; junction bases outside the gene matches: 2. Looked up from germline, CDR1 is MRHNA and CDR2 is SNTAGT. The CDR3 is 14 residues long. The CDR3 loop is CASSDTDRDTEAFF. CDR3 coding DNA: TGTGCCAGCAGTGACACGGACAGGGACACTGAAGCTTTCTTT.

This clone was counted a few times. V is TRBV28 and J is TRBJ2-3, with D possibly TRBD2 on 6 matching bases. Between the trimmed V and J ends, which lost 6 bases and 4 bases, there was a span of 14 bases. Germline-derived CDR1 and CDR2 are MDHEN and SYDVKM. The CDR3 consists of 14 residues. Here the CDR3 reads CASRLGLHADTQYF. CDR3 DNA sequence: TGTGCCAGCAGACTGGGACTCCACGCAGATACGCAGTATTTT.

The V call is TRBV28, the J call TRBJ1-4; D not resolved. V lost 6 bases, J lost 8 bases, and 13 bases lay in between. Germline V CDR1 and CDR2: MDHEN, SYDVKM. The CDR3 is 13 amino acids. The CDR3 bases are TGTGCCAGCAGCCCTCTAGACGGGGAAAAACTGTTTTTT. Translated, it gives CASSPLDGEKLFF.

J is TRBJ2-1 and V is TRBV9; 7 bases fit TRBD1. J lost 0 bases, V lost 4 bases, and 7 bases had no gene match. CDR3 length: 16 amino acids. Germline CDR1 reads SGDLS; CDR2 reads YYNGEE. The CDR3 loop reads CASSPRDRSSYNEQFF. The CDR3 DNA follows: TGTGCCAGCAGCCCCCGGGACAGAAGCTCCTACAATGAGCAGTTCTTC.

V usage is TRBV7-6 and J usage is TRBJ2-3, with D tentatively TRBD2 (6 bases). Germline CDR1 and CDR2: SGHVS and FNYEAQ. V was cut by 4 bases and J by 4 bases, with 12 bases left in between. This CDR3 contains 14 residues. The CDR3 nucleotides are TGTGCCAGCAGCTCGGGAGCGCCGCCAGATACGCAGTATTTT. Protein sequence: CASSSGAPPDTQYF.

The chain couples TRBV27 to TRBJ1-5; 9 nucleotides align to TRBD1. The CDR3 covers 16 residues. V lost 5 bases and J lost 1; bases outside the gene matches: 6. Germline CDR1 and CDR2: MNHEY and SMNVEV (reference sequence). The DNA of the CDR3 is TGTGCCAGCAGTCCTCGACAGGGGGTAAGCAATCAGCCCCAGCATTTT. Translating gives CASSPRQGVSNQPQHF.

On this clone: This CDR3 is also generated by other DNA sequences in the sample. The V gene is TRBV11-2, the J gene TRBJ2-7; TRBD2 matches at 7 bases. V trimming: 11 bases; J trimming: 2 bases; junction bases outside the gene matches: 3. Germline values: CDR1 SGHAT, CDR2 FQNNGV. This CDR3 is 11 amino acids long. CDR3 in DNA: TGTGCCGTTGGGGGGGCCTACGAGCAGTACTTC. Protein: CAVGGAYEQYF. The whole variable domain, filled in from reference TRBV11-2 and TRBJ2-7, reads EAGVAQSPRYKIIEKRQSVAFWCNPISGHATLYWYQQILGQGPKLLIQFQNNGVVDDSQLPKDRFSAERLKGVDSTLKIQPAKLEDSAVYLCAVGGAYEQYFGPGTRLTVT.

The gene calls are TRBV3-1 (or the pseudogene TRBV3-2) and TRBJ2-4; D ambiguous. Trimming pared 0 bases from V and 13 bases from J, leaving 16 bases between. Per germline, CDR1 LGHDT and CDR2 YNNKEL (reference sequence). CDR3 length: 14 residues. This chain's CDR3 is CASSQDLRGPKQYF. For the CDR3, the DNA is TGTGCCAGCAGCCAAGATCTAAGAGGCCCGAAACAGTACTTC.

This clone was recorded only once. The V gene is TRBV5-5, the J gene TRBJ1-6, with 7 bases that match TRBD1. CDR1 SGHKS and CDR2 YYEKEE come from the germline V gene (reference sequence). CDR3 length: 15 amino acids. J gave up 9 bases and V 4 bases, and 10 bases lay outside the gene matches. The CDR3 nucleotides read TGTGCCAGCAGCATCCAACAGGGGCTAGGTTCACCCCTCCACTTT. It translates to CASSIQQGLGSPLHF.